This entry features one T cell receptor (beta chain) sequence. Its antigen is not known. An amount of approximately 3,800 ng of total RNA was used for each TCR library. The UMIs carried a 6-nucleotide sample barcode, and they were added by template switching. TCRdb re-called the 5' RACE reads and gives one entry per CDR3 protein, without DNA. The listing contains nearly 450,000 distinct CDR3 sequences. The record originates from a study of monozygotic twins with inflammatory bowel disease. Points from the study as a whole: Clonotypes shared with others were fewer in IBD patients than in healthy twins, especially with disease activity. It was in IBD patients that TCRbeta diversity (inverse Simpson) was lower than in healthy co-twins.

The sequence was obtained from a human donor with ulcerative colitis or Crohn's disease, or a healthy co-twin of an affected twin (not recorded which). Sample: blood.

The CDR3 spells CASSPDRGKTDTQYF. This chain links TRBV19 with TRBJ2-3; TCRdb picks TRBD1, but there is no DNA to check that call. CDR1 is LNHDA and CDR2 is SQIVND in the germline V gene (reference sequence). The CDR3 sequence is 15 residues long. The whole variable domain, remainder taken from reference TRBV19 and TRBJ2-3, is DGGITQSPKYLFRKEGQNVTLSCEQNLNHDAMYWYRQDPGQGLRLIYYSQIVNDFQKGDIAEGYSVSREKKESFPLTVTSAQKNPTAFYLCASSPDRGKTDTQYFGPGTRLTVL.